This T cell receptor beta chain appears in the sequencing data of a study of T cell repertoires in cytomegalovirus infection. V shed 5 bases and J 3 bases; nucleotides not matched to a gene: 3. Germline V gene lookup returns CDR1 DFQATT and CDR2 SNEGSKA (reference sequence). The CDR3 contains 15 residues. A word on this clonotype: Its antigen is not known.

TCRdb reprocessed the reads with MiXCR, giving one entry per CDR3 protein. The data hold 640,000 or so distinct CDR3 sequences, with 33% observed a single time. The J gene is TRBJ1-6, the V gene TRBV20-1, with 11 bases matching TRBD1. This TCR derives from a human donor in good health (CMV status not recorded). Some clones in this sample may be carry-over from other donors' samples. The specimen comprised cultured PBMCs, sampled from culture after CMV antigen stimulation. CDR3 loop: CSAGDRGVYNSPLHF. CDR3 in DNA: TGCAGTGCTGGGGACAGGGGGGTCTATAATTCACCCCTCCACTTT.